A selection of T cell receptor beta chains follows, all from one sample in a study of blood T cell repertoires in COVID-19. Data came from immunoSEQ multiplex PCR; TCRdb stores just in-frame clones and leaves some out. The sample shows 150,000 to 200,000 clones, about 80% of them seen only once. The sequencing input was peripheral blood. Every receptor here comes from a woman aged 80 or over with acute or convalescent COVID-19. CDR3s include the opening cysteine and the closing phenylalanine or tryptophan. Each record gives: J gene, V gene, clone size, D gene, CDR3 DNA, CDR3 protein. The D gene is left open where the match is weak. Clone size is given for some rows only: seen once, a few or many times, or a class if the clone is expanded.

TRBJ2-1,TRBV5-1,-,-,TGCGCCAGCAGCTTCCGGGGTGACAATGAGCAGTTCTTC,CASSFRGDNEQFF
TRBJ2-7,TRBV7-2,-,-,TGTGCCAGCAGCTTAGGTAGCATCAACGAGCAGTACTTC,CASSLGSINEQYF
TRBJ1-2,TRBV7-8,-,-,TGTGCCAGCAGCTTACTATCCGGGACACAAACACGGATGGGCTATGGCTACACCTTC,CASSLLSGTQTRMGYGYTF
TRBJ1-6,TRBV9,-,-,TGTGCCAGCAGCGTAGGCCAAGCGGGCGAGGGATATAATTCACCCCTCCACTTT,CASSVGQAGEGYNSPLHF
TRBJ2-5,TRBV6-5,-,-,TGTGCCAGCAGTTACTCAGGGGCTAGAGGAGAGACCCAGTACTTC,CASSYSGARGETQYF
TRBJ1-2,TRBV15,-,TRBD1,TGTGCCACCAGCACATACAGGGGGCGCAACTATGGCTACACCTTC,CATSTYRGRNYGYTF
TRBJ2-1,TRBV6-4,-,TRBD2,TGTGCCAGCAGCGTCAGCGGGGGTGCATCAGATGAGCAGTTCTTC,CASSVSGGASDEQFF
TRBJ2-5,TRBV7-6,-,-,TGTGCCAGCAGCTTGACGGTTGTTAGAGGCGAGACCCAGTACTTC,CASSLTVVRGETQYF
TRBJ2-7,TRBV30,-,TRBD2,TGTGCCTGGAGTGTACCCAAGGTCGGGAGGCTCTACGAGCAGTACTTC,CAWSVPKVGRLYEQYF
TRBJ2-7,TRBV4-3,-,-,TGCGCCAGCAGCCAAGATGGTAGCCCCTACTACGAGCAGTACTTC,CASSQDGSPYYEQYF
TRBJ2-5,TRBV7-9,-,TRBD1,TGTGCCAGCAGCTTAGAGGCAGGGGGAGACCAAGAGACCCAGTACTTC,CASSLEAGGDQETQYF
TRBJ2-3,TRBV21-1,-,-,TGTGCCAGCAGCAAAGATTTCGGGACAGGGGACCACACAGATACGCAGTATTTT,CASSKDFGTGDHTDTQYF
TRBJ2-3,TRBV6-5,-,-,TGTGCCAGCAGTTACCTCCGGGGCACAGATACGCAGTATTTT,CASSYLRGTDTQYF
TRBJ2-2,TRBV7-3,-,TRBD1,TGTGCCAGCAGACGTGGACAGGGGCACACCGGGGAGCTGTTTTTT,CASRRGQGHTGELFF
TRBJ1-3,TRBV5-6,-,-,TGTGCCAGCAGCTGGGGAGGCTCTGGAAACACCATATATTTT,CASSWGGSGNTIYF
TRBJ2-7,TRBV9,once,-,TGTGCCAGCAGCGTTACTGGAACAGGCCCCTACGAGCAGTACTTC,CASSVTGTGPYEQYF
TRBJ1-6,TRBV19,-,-,TGTGCCAGTAGTTTCAGAAATTCACCCCTCCACTTT,CASSFRNSPLHF
TRBJ1-1,TRBV30,-,-,TGTGCCTGGAGGGTCAGGGCCCACACTGAAGCTTTCTTT,CAWRVRAHTEAFF
TRBJ2-7,TRBV14,once,-,TGTGCCAGCAGCCAAGATAGAGCGCGCCCTTACGAGCAGTACTTC,CASSQDRARPYEQYF
TRBJ1-1,TRBV13,few,-,TGTGCCAGCAGCCTAGATATACAGAACACTGAAGCTTTCTTT,CASSLDIQNTEAFF
TRBJ2-3,TRBV5-6,once,TRBD2,TGTGCCAGCAGCAACTTTAAGCGGGGGGGCACAGATACGCAGTATTTT,CASSNFKRGGTDTQYF
TRBJ1-2,TRBV2,once,TRBD1,TGTGCCAGCAGGGGGACAGGGAGAAACTATGGCTACACCTTC,CASRGTGRNYGYTF
TRBJ2-3,TRBV24-1,-,TRBD2,TGTGCCACCAGTCCGCGGGAGGGCCCCGGAGATACGCAGTATTTT,CATSPREGPGDTQYF
TRBJ2-1,TRBV5-4,once,TRBD2,TGTGCCAGCAGCTCCCAGCGGGGTTCCTACAATGAGCAGTTCTTC,CASSSQRGSYNEQFF
TRBJ1-1,TRBV9,-,-,TGTGCCAGCAGCTCTGGGACATTGAACACTGAAGCTTTCTTT,CASSSGTLNTEAFF
TRBJ2-3,TRBV11-3,-,-,TGTGCCAGCAGCTTAGTAATGCATCAGCCGGGTACACAGTATTTT,CASSLVMHQPGTQYF
TRBJ1-2,TRBV30,-,-,TGTGCCTACCCCGTGGCACACTATGGCTACACCTTC,CAYPVAHYGYTF
TRBJ2-6,TRBV5-4,-,TRBD1,TGTGCCAGCAGCTTTGGCAGTCTTGCAGGGGGCTCTGGGGCCAACGTCCTGACTTTC,CASSFGSLAGGSGANVLTF
TRBJ2-3,TRBV18,once,-,TGTGCCAGCTCACCCGCACAAGACAAATCCGATACGCAGTATTTT,CASSPAQDKSDTQYF
TRBJ2-3,TRBV7-2,once,-,TGTGCCAGCAGCTTAGATAGGGGCCCCACAGATACGCAGTATTTT,CASSLDRGPTDTQYF
TRBJ1-1,TRBV27,-,TRBD1,TGTGCCAGCAGCCCCGGGACAGGGGCCCGGATAGGGGCTTTCTTT,CASSPGTGARIGAFF
TRBJ2-2,TRBV25-1,-,TRBD2,TGTGCCAGCAGCCGCGGGGGGGCCGGGGAGCTGTTTTTT,CASSRGGAGELFF
TRBJ1-1,TRBV4-1,-,TRBD1,TGCGCCAGCAGCCAAAGACAGGGCGATGGAACTGAAGCTTTCTTT,CASSQRQGDGTEAFF
TRBJ2-1,TRBV12-5,-,TRBD1,TGTGCTAGTGACAGCTACAGGGGGCATTACAATGAGCAGTTCTTC,CASDSYRGHYNEQFF
TRBJ2-1,TRBV10-3,-,-,TGTGCCACACCCCCTGGAGGGTACAATGAGCAGTTCTTC,CATPPGGYNEQFF
TRBJ1-5,TRBV19,-,-,TGTGCCAGTGGAAACCTGGGGGCTAGCAATCAGCCCCAGCATTTT,CASGNLGASNQPQHF
TRBJ2-7,TRBV28,-,-,TGTGCCAGCAACCTACAGGGTAAGGCCTACGAGCAGTACTTC,CASNLQGKAYEQYF
TRBJ1-2,TRBV7-2,-,TRBD1,TGTGCCAGCAGCTTCCGACAGGGCCTTTATGGCTACACCTTC,CASSFRQGLYGYTF
TRBJ2-5,TRBV19,-,-,TGTGCCAGTTCCGAAAAGCGGGCCCTCCAAGAGACCCAGTACTTC,CASSEKRALQETQYF
TRBJ1-5,TRBV2,-,-,TGTGCCAGCAGTGGTTTGTCCAGTAGCAATCAGCCCCAGCATTTT,CASSGLSSSNQPQHF
TRBJ2-3,TRBV4-3,-,TRBD2,TGCGCCAGCAGCCAATACGGGGGGGCCGGAGATACGCAGTATTTT,CASSQYGGAGDTQYF
TRBJ2-3,TRBV5-6,-,-,TGTGCCAGCAGCTTGTTAGGCAGGGCCACAGATACGCAGTATTTT,CASSLLGRATDTQYF
TRBJ2-3,TRBV18,-,TRBD2,TGTGCCAGCTCACCACTTAGGACTAGCGGGGCCACAGATACGCAGTATTTT,CASSPLRTSGATDTQYF